Listed here are 8 T cell receptor beta chains from one sample, sequenced in a study of blood T cells in healthy people across ages. Primed by a sample-barcoded 5' primer and a J-beta primer mix, a second PCR proceeded for roughly 7 to 12 cycles. TCRdb reanalysed the 5' RACE reads using MiXCR and keeps one entry per CDR3 protein. The data show hundreds of thousands of distinct CDR3 sequences, 58% seen once. Specimen: blood. The receptors here all came from a man aged 55-75 years in good health.

This clonotype was seen more than once but under ten times. The chain joins TRBV29-1 to TRBJ2-7; D uncertain. CDR1 is SQVTM and CDR2 is ANQGSEA in the germline V gene. The germline V and J ends were trimmed by 4 bases and 7 bases, with 20 bases remaining between them. This CDR3 region has 14 residues. The CDR3 sequence: CSVGPCGCGDEQYF. The CDR3 coding sequence is TGCAGCGTTGGACCCTGCGGATGTGGGGATGAGCAGTACTTC.

The rearrangement links TRBV4-2 to TRBJ2-2; D not certain. Per the germline V gene, CDR1 is LGHNA and CDR2 is YNFKEQ. The CDR3 runs 13 residues. The germline V and J ends were trimmed by 2 bases and 6 bases, with 7 bases remaining between them. The CDR3 spells CASSQFISGELFF. CDR3 coding DNA: TGTGCCAGCAGCCAATTTATCTCCGGGGAGCTGTTTTTT.

The CDR3 DNA follows: TGTGCCAGCAGTTGGGGACAGAGGGCGCTTTCTGGGGCCAACGTCCTGACTTTC. Protein: CASSWGQRALSGANVLTF. The chain has TRBV6-5 and TRBJ2-6; 7 bases match TRBD1. Germline trimming cut 4 bases from V and 1 base from J; bases unmatched to any gene: 10. Germline CDR1 reads MNHEY; CDR2 reads SVGAGI. This CDR3 has 18 residues.

This sequence joins TRBV4-1 and TRBJ1-6; no reliable D call. The CDR3 totals 17 residues. V was clipped by 2 bases and J by 0 bases, with 11 bases between them. The germline V gene has CDR1 MGHRA and CDR2 YSYEKL. The CDR3 reads CASSQSDGRSYNSPLHF. CDR3 coding DNA: TGCGCCAGCAGCCAATCGGACGGCCGCTCCTATAATTCACCCCTCCACTTT.

There are a few counts of this clonotype. V is TRBV20-1 and J is TRBJ2-5; tentatively, D is TRBD1 or TRBD2 (5 bases each). V was clipped by 0 bases and J by 5 bases, with 13 bases between them. CDR3 length equals 14 residues. Germline CDR1 DFQATT, CDR2 SNEGSKA (reference sequence). The CDR3 DNA reads as TGCAGTGCTAGAGATCGAGGGGAGTGGGAGACCCAGTACTTC. Translating it yields CSARDRGEWETQYF.

The chain recombines TRBV3-1 with TRBJ2-7; 8 bases are a match to TRBD1. The J call is in doubt because the DNA end fits TRBJ2-4 better. CDR3 length: 16 residues. Germline CDR1 LGHDT, CDR2 YNNKEL (reference sequence). The CDR3 here is CASSDSLRQGYDIQYF. The CDR3 nucleotides are TGTGCCAGCAGCGACTCTCTTAGACAGGGGTATGACATTCAGTACTTC.

This chain joins TRBV6-5 and TRBJ1-1; no definite D call. The length of the CDR3 is 12 residues. The V end was cut by 5 bases, the J end by 0 bases, with 4 bases between. Germline-derived CDR1 and CDR2 are MNHEY and SVGAGI. CDR3 nucleotides: TGTGCCAGCAGTACTCTGAACACTGAAGCTTTCTTT. Protein sequence: CASSTLNTEAFF.

The rearrangement joins TRBV2 to TRBJ2-5; 10 nucleotides line up with TRBD2. CDR1 SNHLY and CDR2 FYNNEI come from the germline V gene. The ends lost 6 bases at V and 10 bases at J; junction bases unmatched: 11. CDR3 length equals 14 residues. The CDR3 DNA is TGTGCCAGCAGGCCGAGCGGGGGGGCCTGGAACCAGTACTTC. Amino acid sequence: CASRPSGGAWNQYF.